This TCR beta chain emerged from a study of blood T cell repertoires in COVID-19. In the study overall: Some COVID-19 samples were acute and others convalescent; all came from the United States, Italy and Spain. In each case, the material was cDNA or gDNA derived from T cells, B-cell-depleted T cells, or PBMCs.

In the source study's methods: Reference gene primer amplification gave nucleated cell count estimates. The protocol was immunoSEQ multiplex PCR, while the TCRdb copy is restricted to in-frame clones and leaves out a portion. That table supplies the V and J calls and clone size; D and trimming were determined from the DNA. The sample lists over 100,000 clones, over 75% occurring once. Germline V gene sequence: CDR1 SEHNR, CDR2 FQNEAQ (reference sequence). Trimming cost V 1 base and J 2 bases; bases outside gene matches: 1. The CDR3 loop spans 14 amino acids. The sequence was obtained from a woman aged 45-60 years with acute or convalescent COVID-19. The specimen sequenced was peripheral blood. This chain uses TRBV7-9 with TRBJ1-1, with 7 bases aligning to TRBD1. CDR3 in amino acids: CASSLEGGNTEAFF. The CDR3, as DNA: TGTGCCAGCAGCTTAGAAGGGGGCAACACTGAAGCTTTCTTT.